The clone carrying this T cell receptor beta chain has ten or more counts. Germline V CDR1 and CDR2: MNHEY, SVGAGI. V lost 5 bases and J lost 4, with 9 bases in between. This CDR3 has 13 residues. The data belong to a study of T-cell memory formation after mild COVID-19. Study-level information: Largely, the TCR clusters proved donor specific.

TCR alpha and TCR beta cDNA libraries carrying sample barcodes and UMIs came from 5'RACE with constant-segment primers. One entry per CDR3 protein results from TCRdb running MiXCR on the 5' RACE reads. The repertoire holds 350,000 to 450,000 distinct CDR3 sequences, 20% seen once, with 8.4% in the top ten. The chain links TRBV6-5 to TRBJ1-5; no clear D gene. Material: PBMCs or a T cell subset sorted from them (not recorded which). The clonotype was recovered from an adult woman who had mild COVID-19 (a few samples of this study predate the infection). Cell type and time point are not known. Here the CDR3 reads CASSTQQNQPQHF. DNA of the CDR3: TGTGCCAGCAGTACCCAGCAAAATCAGCCCCAGCATTTT.